A single sample is the source of the 6 T cell receptor beta chains below, sequenced in a study of blood T cell repertoires in COVID-19. Profiled with immunoSEQ multiplex PCR; TCRdb holds only in-frame clones, not every one. The data show approximately 270,000 clones, 88% seen once. The sequencing sample was made of peripheral blood. The receptor set was obtained from a woman between 25 and 40 years old with COVID-19, enrolled during active disease.

The J gene is TRBJ1-1, the V gene TRBV10-2; tentative D call: TRBD1 (5 bases). Germline CDR1 reads WSHSY; CDR2 reads SAAADI. CDR3 length: 14 amino acids. V was shortened by 3 bases and J by 4 bases, with 12 bases between the two germline ends. CDR3 loop: CASSDPRGGTEAFF. CDR3 coding DNA: TGCGCCAGCAGTGACCCACGGGGGGGCACTGAAGCTTTCTTT.

The V and J genes are TRBV6-5 and TRBJ2-1; weak D call: TRBD2 (5 bases). Germline assignment: CDR1 MNHEY and CDR2 SVGAGI. The CDR3 has 13 amino acids. Trimming left V 5 bases short and J 7 bases short, with 12 bases between. In DNA, the CDR3 is TGTGCCAGCAGTCCACCAACTAGGAATGAGCAGTTCTTC. Translating it yields CASSPPTRNEQFF.

The chain joins TRBV15 to TRBJ2-7; 8 bases are a match to TRBD1. Germline V gene sequence: CDR1 LNHNV, CDR2 YYDKDF (reference sequence). The trim removed 3 bases at V and 4 bases at J, leaving 8 bases unmatched. The CDR3 length is 15 residues. This CDR3 reads CATSRAGDRGYEQYF. CDR3 nucleotide sequence: TGTGCCACCAGCAGGGCCGGAGACAGGGGTTACGAGCAGTACTTC.

The genes are TRBV4-3 and TRBJ2-1; 12 nucleotides line up with TRBD2. Germline CDR1 is LGHNA and CDR2 is YSLEER. The CDR3 is 16 residues long. V trimming: 5 bases; J trimming: 10 bases; junction bases outside the gene matches: 12. In DNA, the CDR3 is TGCGCCAGCAGCGGGACGCCGGGACTAGCGGGTGGGGAGCAGTTCTTC. Translated, it gives CASSGTPGLAGGEQFF.

This clone turned up a few times. The J gene is TRBJ1-2, the V gene TRBV7-9, with D unresolved. The CDR3 totals 13 residues. The V end lost 5 bases, the J end lost 5 bases, and 12 bases lay between the germline ends. In germline, CDR1 is SEHNR, CDR2 FQNEAQ (reference sequence). The CDR3: CASSPEQFYGYTF. As DNA, the CDR3 is TGTGCCAGCAGCCCGGAGCAGTTTTATGGCTACACCTTC.

This clone was recorded once. V gene TRBV11-2 combines with J gene TRBJ2-1; possible D gene TRBD1, 5 bases. The ends were cut back, 6 bases at V and 8 bases at J, with 17 bases in the middle. The CDR3 extends over 14 amino acids. CDR1 is SGHAT and CDR2 is FQNNGV in the germline V gene. The CDR3 nucleotides are TGTGCCAGCAGGCTCGGGTGGGAAGGGGATGAGCAGTTCTTC. This sequence encodes CASRLGWEGDEQFF.